Listed here are 23 T cell receptor beta chains from one sample, sequenced in a study of identical twins. TCRdb re-called the 5' RACE reads with MiXCR, one entry per CDR3 protein. The sample includes 250,000 or so distinct CDR3 sequences, about 8% seen only once; the top ten take 3%. The data also belong to a second study, concerning yellow fever vaccine responses in identical twins.

The sequenced sample was CD8+ T cells sorted from blood. These receptors came from a woman between 18 and 29 years old in good health.

This clonotype has only a few counts. The chain has TRBV6-5 and TRBJ2-2, with 10 bases matching TRBD1. Trimming cost V 4 bases and J 6 bases; bases outside gene matches: 5. There are 15 residues in the CDR3. In germline, CDR1 is MNHEY, CDR2 SVGAGI. The CDR3 DNA sequence: TGTGCCAGCAGTTTACACGGACAGGGGGCCGGGGAGCTGTTTTTT. Amino acids: CASSLHGQGAGELFF.

This clonotype has just a few counts. The V and J genes are TRBV6-6 and TRBJ1-3, with 8 bases lining up with TRBD1. CDR3 length: 13 residues. Looked up from germline, CDR1 is MNHNY and CDR2 is SVGAGI (reference sequence). V lost 8 bases, J lost 5 bases, and 5 bases stayed unmatched. CDR3 nucleotides: TGTGCCAGCTTCGGACAGGGACGAAACACCATATATTTT. Translated, it gives CASFGQGRNTIYF.

In this sample, this clonotype turned up many times. This sequence joins TRBV4-2 and TRBJ2-1; D possibly uses TRBD1 or TRBD2 (5 bases each). Trimming cost V 3 bases and J 6 bases, with 15 bases left between them. The V gene's germline CDR1 is LGHNA and CDR2 YNFKEQ. CDR3 length equals 15 residues. The CDR3 bases are TGTGCCAGCAGCCAGGGACCGGGATTGGGCAATGAGCAGTTCTTC. It yields the protein CASSQGPGLGNEQFF.

The genes are TRBV5-4 and TRBJ2-7; D is uncertain. CDR3 length equals 15 residues. Per the germline V gene, CDR1 is SGHNT and CDR2 is YYREEE (reference sequence). Trimming cost V 0 bases and J 3 bases, with 13 bases left between them. CDR3 nucleotides: TGTGCCAGCAGCTTGGCGGCGGAGCCAGGCTACGAGCAGTACTTC. Its protein product is CASSLAAEPGYEQYF.

This clonotype was found a few times. The V call is TRBV27, the J call TRBJ2-3; TRBD2 matches 7 bases. There are 16 residues in the CDR3. Germline values: CDR1 MNHEY, CDR2 SMNVEV (reference sequence). V was pared by 3 bases and J by 6 bases, with 12 bases of the junction left unmatched. The CDR3 nucleotides read TGTGCCAGCAGTTTTGGCGGGAGCCCCTATTTGGATACGCAGTATTTT. Translation: CASSFGGSPYLDTQYF.

In its sample, this clonotype was seen a few times. CDR3 DNA sequence: TGCAGTGCTAGAGAGAGTGAAGCTTTCTTT. This gives the protein CSARESEAFF. The chain recombines TRBV20-1 with TRBJ1-1, with D unresolved. The V end was cut by 0 bases, the J end by 7 bases, with 3 bases between. The CDR3 loop spans 10 amino acids. Germline-derived CDR1 and CDR2 are DFQATT and SNEGSKA (reference sequence).

This clonotype was picked up a small number of times. The rearrangement links TRBV29-1 to TRBJ2-2, with D uncertain. The CDR3 spans 13 residues. The V end lost 7 bases, the J end lost 2 bases, and 11 bases lay between the germline ends. The germline V gene has CDR1 SQVTM and CDR2 ANQGSEA. CDR3 loop: CSADRLNTGELFF. The CDR3 DNA reads as TGCAGCGCTGACCGACTCAACACCGGGGAGCTGTTTTTT.

This clonotype was counted between two and nine times. CDR3 amino acids: CASSQEWGTYNEQFF. Here the CDR3 DNA reads TGTGCCAGCAGCCAAGAGTGGGGGACCTACAATGAGCAGTTCTTC. The chain employs TRBV3-1 and TRBJ2-1; either TRBD1 or TRBD2 may supply D (5 bases each). CDR3 length: 15 amino acids. Germline lookup yields CDR1 LGHDT and CDR2 YNNKEL (reference sequence). V lost 0 bases, J lost 2 bases, and 8 bases lay in between.

The CDR3 DNA follows: TGTGCCAGCAGCATCCGGGACAGAGAGGACGAGCAGTACTTC. As protein: CASSIRDREDEQYF. The chain links TRBV7-8 to TRBJ2-7, with TRBD1 matching over 7 bases. Looked up from germline, CDR1 is SGHVS and CDR2 is FQNEAQ. CDR3 length: 14 residues. J was trimmed by 5 bases and V by 5 bases; bases with no gene match: 9.

There are a few counts of this clonotype. The chain is built from TRBV18 and TRBJ2-2; the D is unclear. The germline V and J ends were trimmed by 2 bases and 4 bases, with 8 bases remaining between them. Per the germline V gene, CDR1 is KGHSH and CDR2 is LQKENI. The CDR3 consists of 14 residues. The CDR3 spells CASSPTVTTGELFF. As DNA, the CDR3 is TGTGCCAGCTCACCAACAGTAACCACCGGGGAGCTGTTTTTT.

This clonotype appeared once. The V and J genes are TRBV12-2 and TRBJ1-1; the DNA was not compared with TRBD1, the D call given in the table. TRBV12-2 is a known pseudogene. The CDR3 consists of 13 residues. CDR3: CASRFRDGTEAFF. In DNA, the CDR3 is TGTGCAAGTCGGTTCCGGGACGGCACTGAAGCTTTCTTT.

The CDR3 region is CASSLAGVHTGELFF. CDR3 sequence (DNA): TGTGCCAGCAGCTTAGCGGGAGTACACACCGGGGAGCTGTTTTTT. The V call is TRBV5-4, the J call TRBJ2-2, with 8 nucleotides matching TRBD2. Trimming took 2 bases from V and 3 from J; bases not matched to a gene: 3. From germline, CDR1 is SGHNT and CDR2 YYREEE (reference sequence). This CDR3 has 15 residues.

The chain carries TRBV18 and TRBJ1-1; the D gene is possibly TRBD1 (5 bases). V lost 7 bases and J lost 4, with 7 bases in between. Germline V gene lookup returns CDR1 KGHSH and CDR2 LQKENI. CDR3 length: 11 amino acids. The DNA of the CDR3 is TGTGCCAGCTTTAGGGGCACTGAAGCTTTCTTT. Its protein product is CASFRGTEAFF.

V usage is TRBV7-9 and J usage is TRBJ2-1; D is unclear. Germline V gene data show CDR1 as SEHNR and CDR2 as FQNEAQ (reference sequence). CDR3 size: 13 residues. Trimming shortened V by 8 bases and J by 0 bases, and 8 bases separated the two germline ends. The CDR3 loop is CASRLPSYNEQFF. CDR3 in DNA: TGTGCCAGCCGTCTTCCCTCCTACAATGAGCAGTTCTTC.

V and J are TRBV2 and TRBJ2-7; weak D call: TRBD1 (6 bases). The V gene's germline CDR1 is SNHLY and CDR2 FYNNEI. V was cut by 6 bases and J by 0 bases, with 18 bases left in between. The CDR3 is made up of 16 amino acids. CDR3 region: CASSQGMGASSYEQYF. In DNA, the CDR3 is TGTGCCAGCAGCCAGGGAATGGGGGCAAGCTCCTACGAGCAGTACTTC.

The rearrangement joins TRBV9 to TRBJ2-7, with 7 bases identical to TRBD1. Germline V lookup: CDR1 SGDLS, CDR2 YYNGEE. V lost 0 bases, J lost 4 bases, and 10 bases stayed unmatched. CDR3 length: 16 amino acids. CDR3 bases: TGTGCCAGCAGCGTAGGGGTAAGGGACAGTTCTTACGAGCAGTACTTC. It translates to CASSVGVRDSSYEQYF. The full variable domain, in which reference TRBV9 and TRBJ2-7 provide the parts outside the CDR3, is DSGVTQTPKHLITATGQRVTLRCSPRSGDLSVYWYQQSLDQGLQFLIQYYNGEERAKGNILERFSAQQFPDLHSELNLSSLELGDSALYFCASSVGVRDSSYEQYFGPGTRLTVT.

This clonotype was observed many times. This sequence joins TRBV10-2 and TRBJ2-3; D possibly corresponds to TRBD2 (5 bases). The V end was cut by 5 bases, the J end by 6 bases, with 6 bases between. The CDR3 consists of 11 residues. Germline CDR1 WSHSY, CDR2 SAAADI. The CDR3 region is CASSPGDTQYF. CDR3 DNA: TGCGCCAGCAGTCCGGGGGATACGCAGTATTTT.

This chain connects TRBV6-5 to TRBJ1-4; a possible D gene is TRBD1 (5 bases). CDR3 length: 14 amino acids. The germline V gene has CDR1 MNHEY and CDR2 SVGAGI. V shed 1 base and J shed 8 bases, with 11 bases lying between them. DNA for the CDR3: TGTGCCAGCAGTTACTGGGGGGTTAACGAAAAACTGTTTTTT. Amino acid sequence: CASSYWGVNEKLFF.

The chain recombines TRBV2 with TRBJ1-4; 7 bases are a match to TRBD1. The V gene's germline CDR1 is SNHLY and CDR2 FYNNEI. Unmatched junction bases numbered 7, after V lost 5 bases and J lost 4 bases. This CDR3 region has 15 residues. CDR3 in DNA: TGTGCCAGCAGTCCTACAGGGGTTGGTAATGAAAAACTGTTTTTT. Its translation: CASSPTGVGNEKLFF.

This clonotype occurred a few times. The genes are TRBV3-1 and TRBJ2-2, with 10 bases aligning to TRBD2. The junction had 14 bases not matched to a gene; V was cut back by 2 bases and J by 8 bases. CDR1 is LGHDT and CDR2 is YNNKEL in the germline V gene (reference sequence). This CDR3 comprises 18 residues. The chain's CDR3 is CASSQQTSGWLLGGELFF. CDR3 DNA sequence: TGTGCCAGCAGCCAACAGACTAGCGGGTGGCTATTGGGAGGGGAGCTGTTTTTT. The full variable domain, completed using reference TRBV3-1 and TRBJ2-2, is DTAVSQTPKYLVTQMGNDKSIKCEQNLGHDTMYWYKQDSKKFLKIMFSYNNKELIINETVPNRFSPKSPDKAHLNLHINSLELGDSAVYFCASSQQTSGWLLGGELFFGEGSRLTVL.

V is TRBV6-1 and J is TRBJ2-3; 13 positions match TRBD2. Losses at the gene ends were 6 bases for V and 1 base for J; bases not matched to a gene: 10. Germline lookup yields CDR1 MNHNS and CDR2 SASEGT. The CDR3 loop spans 18 amino acids. In DNA, the CDR3 is TGTGCCAGCAGATTCCCGGACGGACTAGCGGGAGGCACAGATACGCAGTATTTT. Translated: CASRFPDGLAGGTDTQYF.

The sample holds a few counts of this clonotype. The gene calls are TRBV21-1 and TRBJ2-5; TRBD1 reflects the table's D call only, with no check against the DNA. TRBV21-1 counts as a pseudogene. CDR3 length equals 14 residues. The CDR3 protein is CASSKGGQRETQYF. CDR3 nucleotide sequence: TGTGCCAGCAGCAAAGGGGGACAGAGAGAGACCCAGTACTTC.

In this sample, this clonotype turned up many times. J is TRBJ2-5 and V is TRBV4-3, with D tentatively TRBD2 (6 bases). This CDR3 is built from 15 residues. Trimming took off 4 bases at V and 0 bases at J, with 12 bases between the two ends. Per germline, CDR1 LGHNA and CDR2 YSLEER. The CDR3: CASSLGTGDQETQYF. The CDR3 DNA reads TGCGCCAGCAGCCTGGGGACGGGAGACCAAGAGACCCAGTACTTC.